This TCR beta chain was obtained from a study of neoadjuvant nivolumab and ipilimumab in lung cancer (dated by TCRdb to about 2020). For the wider study: Nivolumab was administered intravenously at 3 mg/kg on days 1, 15 and 29, and in the combination arm ipilimumab 1 mg/kg was added on day 1 only. For each study arm, the primary endpoint of the trial was the rate of major pathologic response (MPR) in the intention-to-treat population. In the trial, almost 45 patients with operable NSCLC were treated, of whom around 23 were randomized to nivolumab monotherapy and 21 to nivolumab plus ipilimumab. The study compared TCR repertoires in pretherapy (baseline) peripheral blood with TCR repertoires in tumors resected at surgery following neoadjuvant immune checkpoint blockade. Matched pretherapy and resected tumor pairs were analyzed for seven patients: four treated with nivolumab and three with nivolumab plus ipilimumab.

Library preparation used the immunoSEQ multiplex PCR assay. In the original analysis: Repertoires were summarized by richness and clonality, and significantly expanded and contracted clones were identified between pre- and post-therapy samples. As stored in TCRdb, this immuneACCESS dataset retains in-frame rearrangements with V and J assigned. A fraction of the clones does not appear; measured against another copy, unresolved V genes explain less than half of the discrepancy, and the remainder lacks a known reason. V and J calls and clone size are copied from that table; D and trimming were computed from the DNA. This sample holds tens of thousands of clones; about 83% were observed only once. In total, the top ten clones hold over 4.5% of the sample. The sample's time point label, in plain terms: at surgical resection after neoadjuvant nivolumab +/- ipilimumab. Samples came from the phase 2 randomized NEOSTAR trial, which tested neoadjuvant nivolumab or nivolumab plus ipilimumab followed by surgery in operable NSCLC.

Overall study results and their limits: TCR richness and clonality were greater in resected tumors than in tumor-adjacent uninvolved lung, and increases were seen in more dual-therapy-treated tumors. No significant correlation was found between TCR clonality and pathologic tumor regression, and only one major-pathologic-response sample was available for the clonality analysis. A positive correlation was observed between pretherapy blood TCR richness and richness in tumors resected after neoadjuvant therapy (Spearman R ~ 0.85). Tumor T-cell richness and clonality rose from pretherapy to surgery in three of three dual-therapy tumors but in only two of four nivolumab-treated tumors. TCR sequencing was performed in a small number of samples.

This clone came up once. Its antigen is currently not known. Per-base quality was not reported, and no clone a single base away is much larger than it. Counted from cysteine to phenylalanine, this CDR3 has 14 amino acids. Only the CDR3 portion is preserved as DNA: 42 bases, with reading frame beginning at the first base. V and J are truncated by 2 bases and 4 bases respectively, leaving an intervening sequence of 11 bases. For CDR1 and CDR2, the germline V gene lists MGHRA and YSYEKL. This TCR derives from an adult with non-small cell lung cancer. This chain joins TRBV4-1 to TRBJ1-2; TRBD1 is a possible D gene, resting on 5 matching bases. The sequencing used tumor tissue, collected after neoadjuvant nivolumab, alone or with ipilimumab, at or shortly before surgery. This receptor has the CDR3 CASSQWGVGYGYTF. The sequence in DNA is TGCGCCAGCAGCCAATGGGGCGTAGGCTATGGCTACACCTTC.